This entry lists 5 T cell receptor beta chains sequenced from one sample in a study of blood T cell repertoires in COVID-19. Using immunoSEQ multiplex PCR, the repertoire was profiled, and TCRdb retains in-frame clones only, with some absent. The table has approximately 38,000 clones, 80% to 90% seen once. The sample comprised peripheral blood. The receptors shown here come from a woman in her 70s with active COVID-19.

The chain is built from TRBV11-2 and TRBJ2-7; 7 nucleotides match TRBD2. Germline CDR1 reads SGHAT; CDR2 reads FQNNGV. The CDR3 covers 13 residues. J gave up 3 bases and V 1 base, and 0 bases lay outside the gene matches. This CDR3 is CASSLASGYEQYF. As DNA, the CDR3 is TGTGCCAGCAGCTTAGCTAGCGGCTACGAGCAGTACTTC. Complete variable domain (other parts from reference TRBV11-2 and TRBJ2-7): EAGVAQSPRYKIIEKRQSVAFWCNPISGHATLYWYQQILGQGPKLLIQFQNNGVVDDSQLPKDRFSAERLKGVDSTLKIQPAKLEDSAVYLCASSLASGYEQYFGPGTRLTVT.

This chain joins TRBV18 and TRBJ1-5, with D perhaps matching TRBD1 (5 bases). Germline CDR1 KGHSH, CDR2 LQKENI. V was trimmed by 3 bases and J by 6 bases, leaving 21 bases between them. The CDR3 sequence is 17 residues long. The CDR3 sequence is CASSPPRRAGLPQPQHF. DNA for the CDR3: TGTGCCAGCTCACCCCCACGACGGGCAGGGCTTCCTCAGCCCCAGCATTTT.

CDR3 DNA sequence: TGTGCCAGCAGTCCTAGCGGGGGGGTTAATGAGCAGTTCTTC. Protein: CASSPSGGVNEQFF. V and J are TRBV11-2 and TRBJ2-1; 12 bases agree with TRBD2. Germline V gives CDR1 SGHAT, CDR2 FQNNGV. J lost 7 bases, V lost 6 bases, and 4 bases had no gene match. The CDR3 is made up of 14 amino acids.

The V and J genes are TRBV11-2 and TRBJ2-7; a possible D gene is TRBD1 (6 bases). CDR1 SGHAT and CDR2 FQNNGV come from the germline V gene. Trimming took off 5 bases at V and 4 bases at J, with 18 bases between the two ends. The length of the CDR3 is 15 residues. CDR3 nucleotides: TGTGCCAGCAGCCCCCCCACCGGGACAAATTACGAGCAGTACTTC. Amino acids: CASSPPTGTNYEQYF.

This chain connects TRBV5-1 to TRBJ2-5; perhaps TRBD2 as D (6 bases). V dropped 0 bases and J dropped 2 bases, with 8 bases sitting between them. The CDR3 loop spans 14 amino acids. The V gene's germline CDR1 is SGHRS and CDR2 YFSETQ. The CDR3 spells CASSLVGGQETQYF. CDR3 coding DNA: TGCGCCAGCAGCTTGGTTGGGGGGCAAGAGACCCAGTACTTC.